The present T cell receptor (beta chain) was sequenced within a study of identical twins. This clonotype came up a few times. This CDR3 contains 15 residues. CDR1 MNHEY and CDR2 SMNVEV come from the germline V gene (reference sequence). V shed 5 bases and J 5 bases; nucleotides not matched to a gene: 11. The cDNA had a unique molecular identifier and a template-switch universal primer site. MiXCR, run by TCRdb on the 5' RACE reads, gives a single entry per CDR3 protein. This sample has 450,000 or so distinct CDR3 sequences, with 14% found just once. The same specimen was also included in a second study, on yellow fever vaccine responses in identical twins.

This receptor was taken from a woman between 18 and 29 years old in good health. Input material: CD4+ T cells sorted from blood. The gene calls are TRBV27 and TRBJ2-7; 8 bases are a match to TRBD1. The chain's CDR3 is CASSRVGYRGNEQYF. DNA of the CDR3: TGTGCCAGCAGTCGTGTAGGGTACAGGGGGAACGAGCAGTACTTC.